The sequence of this TCR beta chain was determined in a study of blood T cells in healthy people across ages. Alongside a J-beta primer mix, a sample-barcoded 5' primer served in a second PCR lasting about 7 to 11 cycles. TCRdb called the 5' RACE reads again in MiXCR, with one record for every CDR3 protein. The sample records approximately 680,000 distinct CDR3 sequences, roughly 30% being singletons. The receptor comes from a woman aged 80 or older in good health. The sample comprised blood.

The CDR3 DNA reads as TGTGCCTGGAGTGTACTCGTAACTAGACGGACCTACGAGCAGTACTTC. Amino acids: CAWSVLVTRRTYEQYF. This chain uses TRBV30 with TRBJ2-7, with D tentatively TRBD2 (5 bases). The length of the CDR3 is 16 residues. The V end was cut by 0 bases, the J end by 2 bases, with 17 bases between. The germline CDR1 and CDR2 sequences are GTSNPN and SVGIG (reference sequence).